Included here is one TCR beta chain sequence, with context. The entry originates in a study of cytomegalovirus exposure and HLA in healthy donors. The CDR3 totals 18 residues. The junction had 13 bases not matched to a gene; V was cut back by 3 bases and J by 0 bases. Germline V gene lookup returns CDR1 SGHDT and CDR2 YYEEEE. A multiplex PCR was run with 60 Vbeta primers and 13 Jbeta primers. Using immunoSEQ multiplex PCR, the repertoire was profiled, and TCRdb retains in-frame clones only, with some absent. Of some 150,000 clones listed, around 84% are singletons. Material for sequencing was PBMCs. The receptor comes from a middle-aged woman in good health and CMV-seropositive. V usage is TRBV5-6 and J usage is TRBJ2-3; TRBD1 agrees at 7 bases. The CDR3 here is CASSSARQGFTSTDTQYF. The CDR3 DNA reads TGTGCCAGCAGCTCGGCTCGACAGGGCTTCACGAGCACAGATACGCAGTATTTT.